The entry below gives a single T cell receptor (beta chain) sequence along with its context. These data belong to a study of control samples from healthy donors and cancer patients. Using immunoSEQ multiplex PCR, the repertoire was profiled, and TCRdb retains in-frame clones only, with some absent. The data contain 25,000 to 35,000 clones, 91% of them singletons. This sequence originates from a man in his forties or fifties with lung cancer. Material: PBMCs.

CDR3 sequence: CASRQGYEQYF. The DNA for the CDR3 is TGTGCCAGCAGACAGGGGTACGAGCAGTACTTC. This sequence joins TRBV10-3 and TRBJ2-7; 8 nucleotides line up with TRBD1. Trimming removed 10 bases from V and 4 bases from J; junction bases left unmatched: 3. The CDR3 is 11 amino acids. Germline V gives CDR1 ENHRY, CDR2 SYGVKD.